This is a list of T cell receptor beta chains from one sample in a study of glioma-infiltrating T cells. TCRdb passed the multiplex PCR reads through MiXCR, listing each CDR3 protein once. The sample yields fewer than 200,000 distinct CDR3 sequences, around 32% seen once. What was sequenced was glioma tissue, nonneoplastic brain tissue, or PBMCs (not recorded which). These receptors originate from a human donor with low-grade glioma or glioblastoma, undergoing nonglioma brain surgery, or in good health (not recorded which). CDR3s include the opening cysteine and the closing phenylalanine or tryptophan. D genes are given only for firm matches. Size values are once, few and many counts, or a class for expanded clones, and some rows have none.

>TRBV5-1|TRBJ1-1|-|few
CASSNGGDTEAFF
TGCGCCAGCAGCAATGGGGGGGACACTGAAGCTTTCTTT
>TRBV7-3|TRBJ2-7|-|-
CASSKNRAGEQYF
TGTGCCAGCAGCAAAAACAGGGCGGGTGAGCAGTACTTC
>TRBV7-9|TRBJ2-2|-|many
CASSLRDLNTGELFF
TGTGCCAGCAGCCTCCGGGACTTGAACACCGGGGAGCTGTTTTTT
>TRBV6-1|TRBJ2-7|-|many
CASSDAYEQYF
TGTGCCAGCAGTGACGCCTACGAGCAGTACTTC
>TRBV7-9|TRBJ2-5|TRBD1|many
CASSDRTGVETQYF
TGTGCCAGCAGCGATCGGACAGGGGTGGAGACCCAGTACTTC
>TRBV6-1|TRBJ2-3|-|few
CASSPRDGTDTQYF
TGTGCCAGCAGTCCACGGGACGGCACAGATACGCAGTATTTT
>TRBV28|TRBJ1-1|-|-
CASGVWACELTEAFF
TGTGCCAGCGGCGTTTGGGCATGCGAGCTCACTGAAGCTTTCTTT
>TRBV11-2|TRBJ2-7|TRBD2|-
CASSLREGNEQYF
TGTGCCAGCAGCTTAAGGGAGGGAAACGAGCAGTACTTC
>TRBV25-1|TRBJ2-7|-|many
CASSELLGPREQYF
TGTGCCAGCAGTGAATTGTTGGGACCTCGGGAGCAGTACTTC
>TRBV5-4|TRBJ2-6|TRBD2|-
CASSLSLGLAGPSGANVLTF
TGTGCCAGCAGCTTGTCCTTGGGGCTAGCGGGACCTTCTGGGGCCAACGTCCTGACTTTC
>TRBV20-1|TRBJ2-7|TRBD2|-
CSASGGYNEQYF
TGCAGTGCTAGCGGGGGGTACAACGAGCAGTACTTC
>TRBV20-1|TRBJ2-4|-|many
CSARAQNIQYF
TGCAGTGCTAGGGCCCAGAACATTCAGTACTTC
>TRBV10-3|TRBJ1-5|-|many
CAISEVTGNQPQHF
TGTGCCATCAGTGAGGTGACGGGCAATCAGCCCCAGCATTTT
>TRBV6-4|TRBJ2-3|-|few
CASKIRLSRLDTDTQYF
TGTGCCAGCAAAATTAGGCTGTCGAGACTAGACACAGATACGCAGTATTTT
>TRBV7-8|TRBJ1-6|-|many
CASSPIRLNSPLHF
TGTGCCAGCAGCCCTATCCGGCTTAATTCACCCCTCCACTTT
>TRBV6-1|TRBJ2-7|-|many
CASSVLSGLVYEQYF
TGTGCCAGCAGTGTTCTCTCGGGGCTCGTCTACGAGCAGTACTTC
>TRBV7-9|TRBJ2-7|TRBD2|many
CASKSGSSYEQYF
TGTGCCAGCAAGAGCGGGAGCTCCTACGAGCAGTACTTC
>TRBV7-9|TRBJ1-2|-|once
CASSLDFPGYGDTF
TGTGCCAGCAGCTTAGATTTCCCGGGGTATGGCGACACCTTC
>TRBV18|TRBJ2-3|-|few
CASSPLLRSADTQYF
TGTGCCAGCTCACCCCTCTTGCGGTCCGCAGATACGCAGTATTTT
>TRBV7-2|TRBJ1-5|-|many
CASRWTPGGNQPQHF
TGTGCCAGCAGGTGGACTCCGGGAGGCAATCAGCCCCAGCATTTT
>TRBV5-4|TRBJ1-6|TRBD1|-
CASSFDRGGSPLHF
TGTGCCAGCAGCTTTGACAGGGGAGGGTCACCCCTCCACTTT
>TRBV4-3|TRBJ1-1|TRBD1|many
CASSQGDRGYTEAFF
TGCGCCAGCAGCCAAGGGGACAGGGGATACACTGAAGCTTTCTTT
>TRBV6-6|TRBJ2-6|TRBD2|-
CASSYPGGLFSGANVLTF
TGTGCCAGCAGTTACCCGGGGGGGTTATTCTCTGGGGCCAACGTTCTGACTTTC
>TRBV10-3|TRBJ1-3|-|few
CAISGGEGQSSGNTIYF
TGTGCCATCAGTGGAGGGGAGGGGCAGAGCTCTGGAAACACCATATATTTT
>TRBV24-1|TRBJ2-3|-|many
CATSDLATERGTQYF
TGTGCCACCAGTGATCTAGCGACCGAGCGCGGTACGCAGTATTTT
>TRBV7-8|TRBJ2-1|TRBD2|many
CASSELAGVFYNEQFF
TGTGCCAGCAGCGAACTAGCGGGAGTTTTCTACAATGAGCAGTTCTTC
>TRBV6-2/TRBV6-3|TRBJ2-1|TRBD1|many
CASSYAGTGAYNEQFF
TGTGCCAGCAGTTACGCCGGGACAGGGGCCTACAATGAGCAGTTCTTC
>TRBV20-1|TRBJ1-5|-|many
CSARVQPDSNQPQHF
TGCAGTGCTAGAGTACAGCCCGATAGCAATCAGCCCCAGCATTTT
>TRBV12-3/TRBV12-4|TRBJ2-3|TRBD2|-
CASSSHRGGADTQYF
TGTGCCAGCAGTTCCCATCGGGGGGGGGCAGATACGCAGTATTTT
>TRBV4-3|TRBJ2-5|TRBD2|many
CASSRVLTSGQETQYF
TGCGCCAGCAGCCGCGTACTGACTAGCGGGCAAGAGACCCAGTACTTC
>TRBV27|TRBJ2-1|TRBD2|many
CASSFSGNPHNEQFF
TGTGCCAGCAGTTTCAGCGGGAACCCCCACAATGAGCAGTTCTTC
>TRBV11-1|TRBJ1-2|TRBD1|-
CARSRGQAIYGYTF
TGTGCCAGAAGCCGGGGACAGGCCATCTATGGCTACACCTTC
>TRBV28|TRBJ1-2|-|many
CASSPPGGKGYTF
TGTGCCAGCAGTCCCCCGGGGGGTAAGGGCTACACCTTC
>TRBV2|TRBJ2-7|TRBD2|many
CASSEVLAGGSSYEQYF
TGTGCCAGCAGTGAAGTTCTAGCGGGAGGGTCTTCCTACGAGCAGTACTTC
>TRBV27|TRBJ2-2|TRBD1|-
CASSYQGAGHCGELFF
TGTGCCAGCAGTTACCAGGGGGCGGGACATTGCGGGGAGCTGTTTTTT
>TRBV5-1|TRBJ2-7|-|many
CASSRGQRAEQYF
TGCGCCAGCAGCCGGGGCCAGCGTGCGGAGCAGTACTTC
>TRBV14|TRBJ2-7|-|-
CASSVMGNSYEQYF
TGTGCCAGCAGCGTAATGGGGAACTCCTACGAGCAGTACTTC
>TRBV5-1|TRBJ1-5|TRBD1|-
CASSLAPGGDQPQHF
TGCGCCAGCAGCTTGGCCCCAGGGGGGGATCAGCCCCAGCATTTT
>TRBV4-2|TRBJ2-1|-|many
CASSQEDVSAYNEQFF
TGTGCCAGCAGCCAAGAAGATGTGTCCGCCTACAATGAGCAGTTCTTC
>TRBV20-1|TRBJ2-5|TRBD2|once
CSDRIRENRGGYF
TGCAGTGATAGAATCCGGGAGAATCGGGGGGGATACTTC
>TRBV18|TRBJ1-1|-|many
CASSQSGSLNTEAFF
TGTGCCAGCTCCCAAAGCGGGTCCCTGAACACTGAAGCTTTCTTT
>TRBV6-6|TRBJ2-7|-|many
CASSYLRENEQYF
TGTGCCAGCAGTTACTTAAGGGAAAACGAGCAGTACTTC
>TRBV6-2/TRBV6-3|TRBJ2-7|-|-
CATDLDRAYEQYF
TGTGCCACTGATTTAGATAGGGCCTACGAGCAGTACTTC
>TRBV19|TRBJ1-1|-|-
CASSTQTDTEAFF
TGTGCCAGTAGTACCCAAACAGATACTGAAGCTTTCTTT
>TRBV5-5|TRBJ1-6|TRBD1|few
CASRLSTGPLNSPLHF
TGTGCCAGCAGATTATCGACAGGGCCGCTGAATTCACCCCTCCACTTT
>TRBV7-6|TRBJ2-5|-|-
CASSLAVQETQCF
TGTGCCAGCAGCTTAGCGGTACAAGAGACCCAGTGCTTC
>TRBV7-6|TRBJ2-1|TRBD2|few
CASSLVSGDSYNEQFF
TGTGCCAGCAGCTTAGTTAGCGGGGACTCCTACAATGAGCAGTTCTTC
>TRBV6-1|TRBJ1-1|-|-
CASTGTPNTEAFF
TGTGCCAGCACCGGCACTCCGAACACTGAAGCTTTCTTT
>TRBV6-2/TRBV6-3|TRBJ2-1|TRBD2|many
CASSYPDREGTSAYNEQFF
TGTGCCAGCAGTTACCCGGACAGGGAGGGGACTAGCGCCTACAATGAGCAGTTCTTC
>TRBV5-1|TRBJ2-1|TRBD1|few
CASSPTGTARDEQFF
TGCGCCAGCAGCCCTACCGGGACAGCCCGGGATGAGCAGTTCTTC
>TRBV5-6|TRBJ1-2|-|few
CASSLVSDYGYTF
TGTGCCAGCAGCTTGGTCAGTGACTATGGCTACACCTTC
>TRBV7-3|TRBJ2-1|TRBD2|few
CASSLRTSGGNEQFF
TGTGCCAGCAGCTTAAGGACTAGCGGGGGCAATGAGCAGTTCTTC
>TRBV4-1|TRBJ2-4|-|many
CASSQDHWVDIQYF
TGCGCCAGCAGCCAGGACCACTGGGTTGACATTCAGTACTTC
>TRBV19|TRBJ1-5|TRBD1|many
CASIGAQGILGQPQHF
TGTGCCAGTATCGGGGCACAGGGGATTTTGGGTCAGCCCCAGCATTTT
>TRBV11-2|TRBJ2-5|TRBD2|few
CASSLVASGSLGQETQYF
TGTGCCAGCAGCTTAGTCGCTAGCGGGAGTCTAGGGCAAGAGACCCAGTACTTC